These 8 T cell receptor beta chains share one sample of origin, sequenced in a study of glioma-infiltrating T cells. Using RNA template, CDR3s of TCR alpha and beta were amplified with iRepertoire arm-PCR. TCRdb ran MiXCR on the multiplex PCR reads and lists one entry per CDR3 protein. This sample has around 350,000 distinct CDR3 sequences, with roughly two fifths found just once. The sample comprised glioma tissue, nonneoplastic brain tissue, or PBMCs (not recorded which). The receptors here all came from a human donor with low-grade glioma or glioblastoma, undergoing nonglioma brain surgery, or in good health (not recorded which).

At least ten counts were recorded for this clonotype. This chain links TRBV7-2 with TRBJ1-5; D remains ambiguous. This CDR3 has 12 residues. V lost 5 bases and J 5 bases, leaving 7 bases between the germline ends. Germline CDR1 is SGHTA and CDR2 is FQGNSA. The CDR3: CASSRPDQPQHF. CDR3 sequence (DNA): TGTGCCAGCAGCCGCCCTGATCAGCCCCAGCATTTT. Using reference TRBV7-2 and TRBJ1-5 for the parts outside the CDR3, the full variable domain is GAGVSQSPSNKVTEKGKDVELRCDPISGHTALYWYRQSLGQGLEFLIYFQGNSAPDKSGLPSDRFSAERTGGSVSTLTIQRTQQEDSAVYLCASSRPDQPQHFGDGTRLSIL.

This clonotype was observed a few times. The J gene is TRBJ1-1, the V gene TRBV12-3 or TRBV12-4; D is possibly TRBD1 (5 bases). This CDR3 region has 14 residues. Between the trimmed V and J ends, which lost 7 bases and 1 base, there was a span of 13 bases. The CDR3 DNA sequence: TGTGCCAGCACCTCAGGGTTGGGGAACACTGAAGCTTTCTTT. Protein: CASTSGLGNTEAFF.

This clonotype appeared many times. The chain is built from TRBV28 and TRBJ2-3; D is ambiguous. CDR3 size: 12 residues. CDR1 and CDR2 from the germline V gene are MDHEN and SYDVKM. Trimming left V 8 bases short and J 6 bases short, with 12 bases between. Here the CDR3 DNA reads TGTGCCAGCGGGCCACAGAAGGATACGCAGTATTTT. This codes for CASGPQKDTQYF.

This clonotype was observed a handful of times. The CDR3 reads CASSLEALNTGELFF. The CDR3, as DNA: TGTGCCAGCAGTTTGGAGGCTCTAAACACCGGGGAGCTGTTTTTT. This chain joins TRBV28 and TRBJ2-2; D may be TRBD2 (5 bases). The CDR3 is 15 amino acids. Germline loops: CDR1 MDHEN, CDR2 SYDVKM. V lost 3 bases to trimming and J lost 2 bases, with 10 bases between them.

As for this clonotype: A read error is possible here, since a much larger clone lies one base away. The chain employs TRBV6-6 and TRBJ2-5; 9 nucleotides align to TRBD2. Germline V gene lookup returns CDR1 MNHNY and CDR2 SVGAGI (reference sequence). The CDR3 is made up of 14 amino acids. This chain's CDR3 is CANSYPSGIETQYF. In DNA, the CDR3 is TGTGCCAACAGTTACCCTAGCGGGATCGAGACCCAGTACTTC.

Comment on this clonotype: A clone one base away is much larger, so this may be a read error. For the CDR3, the DNA is TGTGCCAGCAGTCCGTCCGGGACAATCCTCTATGGCTACACCTTC. Its protein product is CASSPSGTILYGYTF. The chain combines TRBV27 with TRBJ1-2, with D perhaps TRBD1 (6 bases). CDR3 length: 15 amino acids. V lost 5 bases and J lost 4, with 17 bases in between. Germline CDR1 and CDR2: MNHEY and SMNVEV (reference sequence).

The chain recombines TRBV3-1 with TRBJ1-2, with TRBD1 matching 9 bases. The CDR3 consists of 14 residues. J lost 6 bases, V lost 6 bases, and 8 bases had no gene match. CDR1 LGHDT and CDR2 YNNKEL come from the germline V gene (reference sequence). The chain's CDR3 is CASRARDRANGYTF. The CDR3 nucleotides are TGTGCCAGCAGGGCGCGGGACAGGGCCAATGGCTACACCTTC.

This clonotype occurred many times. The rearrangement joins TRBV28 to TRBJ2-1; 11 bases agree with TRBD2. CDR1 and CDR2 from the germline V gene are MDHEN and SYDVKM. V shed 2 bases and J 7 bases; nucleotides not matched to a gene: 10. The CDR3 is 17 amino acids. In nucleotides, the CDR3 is TGTGCCAGCAGTTTAAGCCTAGCGGGAGGATTTGTGAATGAGCAGTTCTTC. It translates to CASSLSLAGGFVNEQFF.